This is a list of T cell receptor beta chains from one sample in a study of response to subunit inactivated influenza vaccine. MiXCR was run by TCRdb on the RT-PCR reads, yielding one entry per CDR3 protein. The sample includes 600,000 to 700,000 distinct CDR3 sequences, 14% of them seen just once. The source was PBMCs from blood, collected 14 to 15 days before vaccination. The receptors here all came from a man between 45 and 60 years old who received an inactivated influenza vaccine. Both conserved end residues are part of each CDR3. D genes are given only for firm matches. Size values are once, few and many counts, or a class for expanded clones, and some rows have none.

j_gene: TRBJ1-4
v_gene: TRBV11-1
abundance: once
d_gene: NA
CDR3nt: TGTGCCAGCAGCTGGGGTATCGGGGCAAATGAAAAACTGTTTTTT
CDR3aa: CASSWGIGANEKLFF

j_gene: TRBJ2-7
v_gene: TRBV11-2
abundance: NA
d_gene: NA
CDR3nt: TGTGCCAGCAGCTTAGGGGACACATACTACGAGCAGTACTTC
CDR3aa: CASSLGDTYYEQYF

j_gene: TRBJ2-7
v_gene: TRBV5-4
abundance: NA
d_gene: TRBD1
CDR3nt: TGTGCCAGCAGCCTGGGGAACAGGGGAACCTACGAGCAGTACTTC
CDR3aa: CASSLGNRGTYEQYF

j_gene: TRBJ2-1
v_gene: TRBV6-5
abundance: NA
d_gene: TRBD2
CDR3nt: TGTGCCAGCAGTTATGGGGAGGGGATTTACAATGAGCAGTTCTTC
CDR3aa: CASSYGEGIYNEQFF

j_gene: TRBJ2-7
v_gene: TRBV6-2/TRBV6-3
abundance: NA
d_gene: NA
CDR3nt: TGTGCCAGCATAGGAGGGGTGAGCTCCTACGAGCAGTACTTC
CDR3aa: CASIGGVSSYEQYF

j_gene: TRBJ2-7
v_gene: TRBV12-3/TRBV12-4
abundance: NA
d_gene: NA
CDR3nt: TGTGCCAGCAGACAAACGGGGCGGTCCTACGAGCAGTACTTC
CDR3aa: CASRQTGRSYEQYF

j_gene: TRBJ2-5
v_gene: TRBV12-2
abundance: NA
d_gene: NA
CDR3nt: TGTGCAAGTCGCTTCGGTCCAGCCCAAGAGACCCAGTACTTC
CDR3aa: CASRFGPAQETQYF

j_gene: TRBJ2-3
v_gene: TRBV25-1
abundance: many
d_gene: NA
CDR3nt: TGTGCCAGCAGTGGATCCGCTCTGGTAGATTTT
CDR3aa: CASSGSALVDF

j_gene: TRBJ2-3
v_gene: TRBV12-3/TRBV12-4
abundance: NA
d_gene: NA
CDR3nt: TGTGCCAGCAGTTCATCCGGTGGGGGTCGGGGCACAGATACGCAGTATTTT
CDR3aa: CASSSSGGGRGTDTQYF

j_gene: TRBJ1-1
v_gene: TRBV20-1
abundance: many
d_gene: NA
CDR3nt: TGCAGTGCTAGCCAGGGGTGGGCTGAAGCTTTCTTT
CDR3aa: CSASQGWAEAFF

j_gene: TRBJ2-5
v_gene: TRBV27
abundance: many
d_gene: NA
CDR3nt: TGTGCCAGCAGTTCTTTTCCGTACCAAGAGACCCAGTACTTC
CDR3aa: CASSSFPYQETQYF